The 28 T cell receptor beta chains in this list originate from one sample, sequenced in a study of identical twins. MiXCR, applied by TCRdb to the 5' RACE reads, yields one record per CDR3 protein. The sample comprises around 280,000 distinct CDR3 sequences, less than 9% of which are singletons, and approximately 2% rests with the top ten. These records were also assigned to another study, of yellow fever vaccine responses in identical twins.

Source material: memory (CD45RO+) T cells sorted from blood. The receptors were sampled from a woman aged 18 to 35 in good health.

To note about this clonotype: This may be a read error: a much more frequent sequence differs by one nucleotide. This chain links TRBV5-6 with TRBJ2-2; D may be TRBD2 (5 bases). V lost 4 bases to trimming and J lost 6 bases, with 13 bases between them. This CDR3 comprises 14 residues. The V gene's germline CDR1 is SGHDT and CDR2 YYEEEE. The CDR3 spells CASSLRAGAGELFF. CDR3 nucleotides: TGTGCCAGCAGCCTGCGGGCCGGCGCCGGGGAGCTGTTTTTT.

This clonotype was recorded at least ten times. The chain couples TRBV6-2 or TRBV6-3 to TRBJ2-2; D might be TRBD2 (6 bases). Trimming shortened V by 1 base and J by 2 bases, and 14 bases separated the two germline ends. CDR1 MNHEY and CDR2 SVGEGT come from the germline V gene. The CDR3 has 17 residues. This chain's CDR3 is CASSYFSGSGNTGELFF. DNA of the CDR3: TGTGCCAGCAGTTACTTTTCCGGTAGCGGTAACACCGGGGAGCTGTTTTTT.

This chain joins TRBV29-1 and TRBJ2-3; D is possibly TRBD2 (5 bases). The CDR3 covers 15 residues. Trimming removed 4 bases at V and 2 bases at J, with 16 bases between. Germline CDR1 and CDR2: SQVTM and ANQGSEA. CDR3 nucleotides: TGCAGCGTTGTCGGGATCACCATAAACACAGATACGCAGTATTTT. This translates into CSVVGITINTDTQYF.

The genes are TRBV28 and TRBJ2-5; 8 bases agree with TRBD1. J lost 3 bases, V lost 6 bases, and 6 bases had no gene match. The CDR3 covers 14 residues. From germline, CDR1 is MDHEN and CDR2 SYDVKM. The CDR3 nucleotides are TGTGCCAGCAGAACAGGGGGAGGTAAAGAGACCCAGTACTTC. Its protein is CASRTGGGKETQYF. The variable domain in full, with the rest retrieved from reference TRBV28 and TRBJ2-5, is DVKVTQSSRYLVKRTGEKVFLECVQDMDHENMFWYRQDPGLGLRLIYFSYDVKMKEKGDIPEGYSVSREKKERFSLILESASTNQTSMYLCASRTGGGKETQYFGPGTRLLVL.

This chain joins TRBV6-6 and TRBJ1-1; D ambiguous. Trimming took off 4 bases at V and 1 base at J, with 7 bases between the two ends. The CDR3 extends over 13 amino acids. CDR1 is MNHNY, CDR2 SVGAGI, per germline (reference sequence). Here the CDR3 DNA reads TGTGCCAGCAGTTGGCGGGGGAACACTGAAGCTTTCTTT. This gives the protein CASSWRGNTEAFF.

The CDR3: CASSQGLAGGITDTQYF. The CDR3 nucleotides are TGTGCCAGCAGCCAAGGGCTAGCGGGAGGTATCACAGATACGCAGTATTTT. This chain connects TRBV3-1 to TRBJ2-3; 11 nucleotides agree with TRBD2. J gave up 2 bases and V 1 base, and 5 bases lay outside the gene matches. This CDR3 contains 17 residues. The germline V gene has CDR1 LGHDT and CDR2 YNNKEL (reference sequence).

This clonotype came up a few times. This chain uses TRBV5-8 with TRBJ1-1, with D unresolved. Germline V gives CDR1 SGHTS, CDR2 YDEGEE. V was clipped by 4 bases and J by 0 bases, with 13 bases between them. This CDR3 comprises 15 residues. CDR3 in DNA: TGTGCCAGCAGCGGCCGAGTACAAGTGAACACTGAAGCTTTCTTT. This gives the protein CASSGRVQVNTEAFF. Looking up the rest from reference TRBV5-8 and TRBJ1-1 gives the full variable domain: EAGVTQSPTHLIKTRGQQATLRCSPISGHTSVYWYQQALGLGLQFLLWYDEGEERNRGNFPPRFSGRQFPNYSSELNVNALELEDSALYLCASSGRVQVNTEAFFGQGTRLTVV.

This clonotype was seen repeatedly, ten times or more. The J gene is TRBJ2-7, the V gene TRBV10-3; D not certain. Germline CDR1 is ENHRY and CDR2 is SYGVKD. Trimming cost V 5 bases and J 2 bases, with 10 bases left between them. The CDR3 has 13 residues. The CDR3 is CAISLQLAYEQYF. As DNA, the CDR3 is TGTGCCATCAGTCTCCAACTGGCCTACGAGCAGTACTTC.

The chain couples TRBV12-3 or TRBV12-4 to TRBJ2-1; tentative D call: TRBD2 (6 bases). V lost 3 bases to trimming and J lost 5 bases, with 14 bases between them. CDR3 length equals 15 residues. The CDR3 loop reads CASSFRHGSDNEQFF. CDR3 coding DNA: TGTGCCAGCAGTTTTCGTCACGGGAGCGACAATGAGCAGTTCTTC.

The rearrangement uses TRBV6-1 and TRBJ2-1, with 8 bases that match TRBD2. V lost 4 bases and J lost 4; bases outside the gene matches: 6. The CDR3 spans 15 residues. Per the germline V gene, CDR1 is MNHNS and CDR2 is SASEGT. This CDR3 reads CASSAPGTRYNEQFF. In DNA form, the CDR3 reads TGTGCCAGCAGTGCCCCCGGGACTAGATACAATGAGCAGTTCTTC.

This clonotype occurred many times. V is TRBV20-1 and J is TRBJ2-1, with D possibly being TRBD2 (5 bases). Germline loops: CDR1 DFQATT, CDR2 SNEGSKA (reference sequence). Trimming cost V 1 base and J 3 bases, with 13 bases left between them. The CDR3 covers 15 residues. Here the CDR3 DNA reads TGCAGTGCTAGAGTCGGGGAGCGAGACTACAATGAGCAGTTCTTC. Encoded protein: CSARVGERDYNEQFF.

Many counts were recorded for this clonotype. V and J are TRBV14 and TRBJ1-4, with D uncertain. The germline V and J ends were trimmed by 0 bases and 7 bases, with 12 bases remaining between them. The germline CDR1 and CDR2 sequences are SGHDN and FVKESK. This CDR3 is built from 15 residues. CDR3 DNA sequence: TGTGCCAGCAGCCAAGATTGGCGATCGAGTGAAAAACTGTTTTTT. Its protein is CASSQDWRSSEKLFF.

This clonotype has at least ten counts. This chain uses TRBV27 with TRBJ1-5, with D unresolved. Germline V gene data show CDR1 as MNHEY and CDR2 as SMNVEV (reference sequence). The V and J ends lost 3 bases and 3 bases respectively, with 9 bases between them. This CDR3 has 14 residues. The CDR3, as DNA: TGTGCCAGCAGTTTTAACGGTATCAATCAGCCCCAGCATTTT. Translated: CASSFNGINQPQHF.

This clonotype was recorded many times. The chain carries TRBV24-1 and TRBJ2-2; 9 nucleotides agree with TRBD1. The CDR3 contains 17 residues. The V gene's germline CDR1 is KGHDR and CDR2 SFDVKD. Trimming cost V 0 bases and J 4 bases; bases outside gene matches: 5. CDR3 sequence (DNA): TGTGCCACCAGTGATTTGACAGGGGGCGCTGGCACCGGGGAGCTGTTTTTT. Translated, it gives CATSDLTGGAGTGELFF.

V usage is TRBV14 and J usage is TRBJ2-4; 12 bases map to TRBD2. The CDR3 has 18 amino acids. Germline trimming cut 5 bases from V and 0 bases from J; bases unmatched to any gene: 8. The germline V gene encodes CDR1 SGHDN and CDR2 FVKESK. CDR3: CASSSGTSGLLAKNIQYF. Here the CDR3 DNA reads TGTGCCAGCAGCTCCGGGACTAGCGGGTTACTAGCCAAAAACATTCAGTACTTC.

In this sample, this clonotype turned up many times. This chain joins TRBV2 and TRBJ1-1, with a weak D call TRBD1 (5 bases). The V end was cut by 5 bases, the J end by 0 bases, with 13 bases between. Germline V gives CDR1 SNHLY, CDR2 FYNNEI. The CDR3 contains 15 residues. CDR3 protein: CASSPSGGLNTEAFF. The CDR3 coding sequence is TGTGCCAGCAGTCCCTCCGGGGGGTTGAACACTGAAGCTTTCTTT.

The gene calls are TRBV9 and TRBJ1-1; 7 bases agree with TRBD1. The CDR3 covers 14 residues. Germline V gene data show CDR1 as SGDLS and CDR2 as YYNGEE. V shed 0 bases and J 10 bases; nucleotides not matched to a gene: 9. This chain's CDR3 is CASSVGGGDRGAFF. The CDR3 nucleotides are TGTGCCAGCAGCGTAGGAGGGGGCGATCGGGGAGCTTTCTTT.

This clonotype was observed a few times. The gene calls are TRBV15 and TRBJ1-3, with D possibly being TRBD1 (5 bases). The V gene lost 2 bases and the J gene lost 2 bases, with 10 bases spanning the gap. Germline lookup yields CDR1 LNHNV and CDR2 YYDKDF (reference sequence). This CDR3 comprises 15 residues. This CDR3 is CATSRPGAAGNTIYF. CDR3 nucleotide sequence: TGTGCCACCAGCAGACCCGGGGCAGCTGGAAACACCATATATTTT.

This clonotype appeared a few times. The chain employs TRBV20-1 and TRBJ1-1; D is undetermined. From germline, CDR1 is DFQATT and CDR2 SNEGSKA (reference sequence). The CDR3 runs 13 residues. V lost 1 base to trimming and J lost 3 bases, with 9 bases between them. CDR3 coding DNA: TGCAGTGCTAGAGTTGGGGTGGACACTGAAGCTTTCTTT. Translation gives CSARVGVDTEAFF.

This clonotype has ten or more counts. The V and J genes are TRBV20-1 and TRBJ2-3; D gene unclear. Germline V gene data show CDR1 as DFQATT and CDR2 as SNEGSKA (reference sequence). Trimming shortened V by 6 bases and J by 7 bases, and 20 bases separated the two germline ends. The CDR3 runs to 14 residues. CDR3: CSAHQGLDLNTQYF. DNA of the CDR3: TGCAGTGCCCACCAAGGCTTGGACCTAAATACGCAGTATTTT.

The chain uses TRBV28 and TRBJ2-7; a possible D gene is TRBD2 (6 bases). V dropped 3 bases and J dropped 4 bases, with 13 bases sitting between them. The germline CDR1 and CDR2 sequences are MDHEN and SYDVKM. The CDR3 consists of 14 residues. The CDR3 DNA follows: TGTGCCAGCAGTTTGGAGGGAGTTCCTTACGAGCAGTACGTC. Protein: CASSLEGVPYEQYV.

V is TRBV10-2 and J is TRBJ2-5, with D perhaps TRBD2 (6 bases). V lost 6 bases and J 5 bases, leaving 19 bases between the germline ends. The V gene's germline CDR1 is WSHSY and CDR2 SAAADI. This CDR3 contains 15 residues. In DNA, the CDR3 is TGCGCCAGCAGACCCCAAGGCGGGGCGCAGGAGACCCAGTACTTC. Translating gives CASRPQGGAQETQYF.

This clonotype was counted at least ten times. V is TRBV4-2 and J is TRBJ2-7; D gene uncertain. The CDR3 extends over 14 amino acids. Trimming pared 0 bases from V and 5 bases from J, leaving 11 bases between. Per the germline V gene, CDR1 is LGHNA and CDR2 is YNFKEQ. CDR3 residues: CASSQDPTADEQYF. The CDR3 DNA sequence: TGTGCCAGCAGCCAAGATCCCACGGCGGACGAGCAGTACTTC.

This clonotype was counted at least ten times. This CDR3 is CASSPRIPGEYSNQPQHF. The CDR3 DNA reads TGTGCCAGCAGCCCCCGTATCCCAGGGGAATATAGCAATCAGCCCCAGCATTTT. The V gene is TRBV11-2, the J gene TRBJ1-5; perhaps TRBD1 as D (6 bases). Germline V gene sequence: CDR1 SGHAT, CDR2 FQNNGV. V shed 5 bases and J shed 0 bases, with 20 bases lying between them. The CDR3 length is 18 residues.

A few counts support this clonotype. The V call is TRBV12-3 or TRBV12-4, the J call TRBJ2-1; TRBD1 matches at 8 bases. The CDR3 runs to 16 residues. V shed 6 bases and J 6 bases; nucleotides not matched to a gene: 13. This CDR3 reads CASSPTPTGASNEQFF. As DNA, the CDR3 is TGTGCCAGCAGCCCGACGCCGACAGGGGCGAGCAATGAGCAGTTCTTC.

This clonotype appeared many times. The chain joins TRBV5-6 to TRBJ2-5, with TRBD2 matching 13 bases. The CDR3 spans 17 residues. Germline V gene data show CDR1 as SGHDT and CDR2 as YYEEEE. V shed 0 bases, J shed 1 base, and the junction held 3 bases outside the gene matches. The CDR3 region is CASSLETSGRFQETQYF. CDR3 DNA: TGTGCCAGCAGCTTGGAGACTAGCGGGAGGTTCCAAGAGACCCAGTACTTC.

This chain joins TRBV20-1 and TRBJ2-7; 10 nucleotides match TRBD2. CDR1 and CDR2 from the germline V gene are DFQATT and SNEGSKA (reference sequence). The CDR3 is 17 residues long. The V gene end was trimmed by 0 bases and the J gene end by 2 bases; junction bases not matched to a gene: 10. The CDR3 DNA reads TGCAGTGCTAGAGATGAGGGGGGACTAGCGAGAACCTACGAGCAGTACGTC. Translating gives CSARDEGGLARTYEQYV.

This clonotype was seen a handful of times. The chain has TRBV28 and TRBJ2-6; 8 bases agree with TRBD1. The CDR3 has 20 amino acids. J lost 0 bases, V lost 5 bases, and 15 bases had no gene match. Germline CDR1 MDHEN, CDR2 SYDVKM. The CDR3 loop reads CASSQGAATPYHSGANVLTF. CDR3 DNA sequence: TGTGCCAGCAGTCAGGGGGCCGCCACCCCTTACCACTCTGGGGCCAACGTCCTGACTTTC.